This T cell receptor (beta chain) stems from a study of identical twins. This clonotype has a handful of counts. No antigen is known for it. Study findings and constraints: Abundant cord blood beta clonotypes carried fewer insertions; memory repertoires showed none.

In TCRdb, the 5' RACE reads were re-called with MiXCR into one record per CDR3 protein. Of a few hundred thousand distinct CDR3 sequences in the sample, roughly 10% were seen once. Trimming took 2 bases from V and 4 from J; bases not matched to a gene: 8. Germline V lookup: CDR1 LGHDT, CDR2 YNNKEL (reference sequence). The CDR3 is 16 residues long. This receptor was taken from a woman between 45 and 60 years old in good health. The sample consisted of naive T cells sorted from blood. The rearrangement links TRBV3-1 to TRBJ2-3, with 8 bases fitting TRBD2. In DNA, the CDR3 is TGTGCCAGCAGCCAATCCGCGGGAGGTATCGCAGATACGCAGTATTTT. This translates into CASSQSAGGIADTQYF.